This paragraph covers one T cell receptor (beta chain) sequence. Its antigen is still unknown. With 60 Vbeta and 13 Jbeta primers, the PCR was carried out. Assay: immunoSEQ multiplex PCR; the TCRdb copy retains only in-frame clones and omits some. The top ten clones hold 1% to 1.5% of a sample with 200,000 or so clones, 85% to 90% of them seen once. The data stem from a study of cytomegalovirus exposure and HLA in healthy donors. The study, taken as a whole, reports: Segments of the TCR beta V type were, in most cases, productive about 87% or about 30% of the time in an earlier analysis. The listing of 150 to 200 TCR beta chains classed them as cytomegalovirus-associated.

The sample was PBMCs. The clonotype was recovered from a man between 25 and 39 years old in good health and CMV-seronegative.

The CDR3 reads CASSGTSGGHNEQFF. CDR3 bases: TGTGCCAGCAGTGGGACTAGCGGGGGCCACAATGAGCAGTTCTTC. This chain joins TRBV6-4 and TRBJ2-1, with 13 bases fitting TRBD2. The CDR3 is 15 residues long. Germline loops: CDR1 MRHNA, CDR2 SNTAGT. Germline trimming cut 4 bases from V and 5 bases from J; bases unmatched to any gene: 2.